This T cell receptor (beta chain) is drawn from a study of beta chain features in type 1 diabetes. The germline V gene has CDR1 SGHNT and CDR2 YYREEE (reference sequence). The CDR3 is made up of 15 amino acids. After removal of 4 bases from V and 5 bases from J, the junction contained 9 bases not matched to a gene. Every isolated RNA sample was fully reverse transcribed, so sequencing captured expressed TCRB transcripts. Clones were read by immunoSEQ multiplex PCR, and TCRdb kept only the in-frame ones, dropping some. The profile covers 150,000 to 190,000 clones, with over 7.5% appearing a single time and approximately 0.69% taken by the ten largest.

This receptor was obtained from a man aged 18 to 30 in good health. The sample consisted of central memory CD4+ T cells from blood. The V call is TRBV5-4, the J call TRBJ2-5, with 9 bases that match TRBD1. CDR3 in DNA: TGTGCCAGCAGCGCACGGGACAGGGATGGGGAGACCCAGTACTTC. Amino acid sequence: CASSARDRDGETQYF.